The entry that follows covers one TCR beta chain sequence. As for treatment: oral pan-JAK inhibitor, 5-10 mg twice daily. The data are from a study of CD8+ T cells in alopecia areata. TCR sequencing used cDNA made by reverse transcription of extracted RNA. Using immunoSEQ multiplex PCR, the repertoire was profiled, and TCRdb retains in-frame clones only, with some absent. Counted here are approximately 150,000 clones, less than 70% occurring once; the ten biggest clones make up around 14%. Germline CDR1 and CDR2: MNHEY and SVGAGI. The CDR3 consists of 14 residues. Trimming shortened V by 7 bases and J by 2 bases, and 12 bases separated the two germline ends.

The source of this sequence is a human donor with alopecia areata. The chain is built from TRBV6-5 and TRBJ1-3; D possibly corresponds to TRBD1 (5 bases). Sequencing was performed on CD4+ T cells sorted from blood, taken at week 24, from a patient treated with tofacitinib. For the CDR3, the DNA is TGTGCCAGCACCCAGGGTAGTACTGGAAACACCATATATTTT. Its protein product is CASTQGSTGNTIYF.